Described below is a single T cell receptor (beta chain) sequence and its context. The antigen remains undetermined. This sample is drawn from a study of T cells in Graves' hyperthyroidism and ophthalmopathy. About the study: Peripheral blood sampling occurred at initial diagnosis, before any treatment. Study findings and constraints: Ophthalmopathy onset followed model prediction by a median approximately six months. Ophthalmopathy was separated from stable hyperthyroidism by a 13 V-J model.

TCR beta CDR3 region amplification was performed from RNA transcripts. The HTBI primer set drove a first-round RT-PCR of the TCR CDR3. TCRdb used MiXCR to reprocess the multiplex PCR reads, holding one entry per CDR3 protein. The table includes a few hundred thousand distinct CDR3 sequences, under 15% detected once. After removal of 6 bases from V and 3 bases from J, the junction contained 7 bases not matched to a gene. The CDR3 totals 15 residues. Germline assignment: CDR1 MNHEY and CDR2 SMNVEV (reference sequence). Source material for PBMCs was over 8 ml fresh peripheral blood. The source material was blood. The chain recombines TRBV27 with TRBJ1-3, with 8 bases identical to TRBD1. The clonotype was recovered from a woman aged 25 to 39 with Graves' hyperthyroidism. The CDR3 DNA reads as TGTGCCAGCAGAGCATCAGGGGGCTTTGGAAACACCATATATTTT. Protein product: CASRASGGFGNTIYF.